The source of this T cell receptor beta chain is a study of control samples from healthy donors and cancer patients. The CDR3 sequence is 15 residues long. Trimming cost V 4 bases and J 0 bases, with 14 bases left between them. CDR1 is SGDLS and CDR2 is YYNGEE in the germline V gene. Data came from immunoSEQ multiplex PCR; TCRdb stores just in-frame clones and leaves some out. The table records over 120,000 clones, just under 95% of them present only once. The TCR comes from a man aged 55 to 70 with colorectal cancer. The gene calls are TRBV9 and TRBJ2-7; D is unresolved. The sequenced sample was PBMCs. The CDR3 coding sequence is TGTGCCAGCAGCTCGGACCTTCCGAGCTCCTACGAGCAGTACTTC. It codes for CASSSDLPSSYEQYF.